This entry features one T cell receptor (beta chain) sequence. Its target is unknown. A read error is possible here, since a much larger clone lies one base away. Constant-region priming of 500 to 550 ng total RNA yielded TCR beta cDNA. ARM-PCR, slightly modified, supplied the TCR beta libraries through three nested multiplex PCR rounds. Each of the first two PCR rounds ran approximately 10 cycles with TRBV1-TRBV30 forward and C-beta reverse primers. MiXCR was run by TCRdb on the multiplex PCR reads, yielding one entry per CDR3 protein. The top ten clones hold around 9.5% of a sample with about 320,000 distinct CDR3 sequences, roughly two thirds of them seen once. The V gene lost 3 bases and the J gene lost 3 bases, with 9 bases spanning the gap. Germline V gene data show CDR1 as SGHVS and CDR2 as FQNEAQ. This CDR3 region has 15 residues. The data were obtained in a study of tumor-infiltrating lymphocytes in primary liver carcinoma. The overall study: Read depth, roughly 3.5 to 8 million productive TCRbeta reads, did not differ significantly between tissues. Study-wide findings and caveats: Being bulk and unsorted, samples allowed no CD4+ and CD8+ repertoire comparison. Relative to blood, tumors carried a significantly larger fraction of the repertoire in their top 250 clones (p = 0.039). Pairs of tumor regions overlapped more than tumor-adjacent and tumor-blood pairs did.

Germline DNA was also extracted, while the blood RNA originated from unsorted whole blood. The origin of this receptor is a middle-aged man with primary liver carcinoma and hepatitis B virus infection. Sequenced material: peripheral blood. The chain couples TRBV7-8 to TRBJ2-6; D remains ambiguous. CDR3 sequence reads: CASSFGGFGANVLTF. The CDR3 DNA sequence: TGTGCCAGCAGCTTCGGCGGCTTTGGGGCCAACGTCCTGACTTTC.